A single sample gave rise to the 29 T cell receptor beta chains below, sequenced in a study of cytomegalovirus exposure and HLA in healthy donors. PCR employed 60 Vbeta and 13 Jbeta primers. Sequenced by immunoSEQ multiplex PCR; TCRdb stores in-frame clones only, minus some. This table has approximately 100,000 clones, 69% appearing once. The sequenced sample consisted of PBMCs. Every receptor here comes from a female donor in good health and CMV-seronegative.

V gene TRBV29-1 combines with J gene TRBJ2-4; TRBD2 matches at 8 bases. Germline V gives CDR1 SQVTM, CDR2 ANQGSEA. V shed 7 bases, J shed 8 bases, and the junction held 7 bases outside the gene matches. This CDR3 has 12 amino acids. CDR3 nucleotides: TGCAGCGCCGAGGCGGGAGGCGACATTCAGTACTTC. It codes for CSAEAGGDIQYF.

This chain joins TRBV19 and TRBJ1-4; the D gene is possibly TRBD1 (5 bases). Trimming took off 3 bases at V and 4 bases at J, with 21 bases between the two ends. CDR1 and CDR2 from the germline V gene are LNHDA and SQIVND (reference sequence). The length of the CDR3 is 18 residues. The CDR3 spells CASSIRQTLPSSNEKLFF. In DNA, the CDR3 is TGTGCCAGTAGTATCCGACAGACCCTCCCGAGCAGTAATGAAAAACTGTTTTTT.

The chain uses TRBV7-9 and TRBJ2-5; 8 nucleotides line up with TRBD1. The junction had 7 bases not matched to a gene; V was cut back by 3 bases and J by 4 bases. There are 15 residues in the CDR3. The germline CDR1 and CDR2 sequences are SEHNR and FQNEAQ (reference sequence). CDR3 DNA: TGTGCCAGCAGCTTTGGCCAGGGGGCTACAGAGACCCAGTACTTC. Translated: CASSFGQGATETQYF.

The table lists this clone with a few counts. J is TRBJ1-2 and V is TRBV18; TRBD1 matches 9 bases. The J segment lost 7 bases and the V segment lost 2 bases, leaving 8 bases of the junction unmatched. There are 15 residues in the CDR3. The germline V gene has CDR1 KGHSH and CDR2 LQKENI. The CDR3 DNA reads as TGTGCCAGCTCACCAACCACACGACAGGGGGGTGGCTACACCTTC. It encodes CASSPTTRQGGGYTF.

This clone appeared a few times. The chain recombines TRBV7-9 with TRBJ1-2; D possibly corresponds to TRBD1 (5 bases). Germline CDR1 and CDR2: SEHNR and FQNEAQ (reference sequence). Trimming cost V 5 bases and J 6 bases, with 13 bases left between them. The CDR3 contains 13 residues. CDR3 in DNA: TGTGCCAGCAGCCAGCAGGGAGGGAATGGCTACACCTTC. Its translation is CASSQQGGNGYTF.

This clone was found a few times. The gene calls are TRBV19 and TRBJ2-2, with 10 bases fitting TRBD1. The germline CDR1 and CDR2 sequences are LNHDA and SQIVND (reference sequence). This CDR3 contains 16 residues. The V segment lost 3 bases and the J segment 7 bases; nucleotides outside the gene matches: 8. CDR3 protein: CASSIFGGTGVGELFF. For the CDR3, the DNA is TGTGCCAGTAGTATCTTCGGGGGGACAGGGGTCGGGGAGCTGTTTTTT. The variable domain in full, completed from reference TRBV19 and TRBJ2-2, reads DGGITQSPKYLFRKEGQNVTLSCEQNLNHDAMYWYRQDPGQGLRLIYYSQIVNDFQKGDIAEGYSVSREKKESFPLTVTSAQKNPTAFYLCASSIFGGTGVGELFFGEGSRLTVL.

This clone turned up a few times. The chain uses TRBV6-1 and TRBJ2-7, with 7 bases matching TRBD1. Germline V lookup: CDR1 MNHNS, CDR2 SASEGT. Trimming cost V 1 base and J 4 bases; bases outside gene matches: 7. This CDR3 spans 15 amino acids. CDR3 sequence reads: CASSEGVQGSYEQYF. CDR3 nucleotides: TGTGCCAGCAGTGAAGGCGTACAGGGGAGTTACGAGCAGTACTTC.

V is TRBV6-5 and J is TRBJ2-5; 9 nucleotides match TRBD2. Germline V gene sequence: CDR1 MNHEY, CDR2 SVGAGI. V dropped 2 bases and J dropped 4; count of bases not matched to a gene: 2. This CDR3 region has 14 residues. CDR3 nucleotides: TGTGCCAGCAGTTACGGCGGGAGGGTAGAGACCCAGTACTTC. The encoded protein is CASSYGGRVETQYF.

The V call is TRBV30, the J call TRBJ2-1; TRBD2 is a possible D gene (6 bases). CDR3 length equals 12 residues. The germline CDR1 and CDR2 sequences are GTSNPN and SVGIG (reference sequence). V lost 2 bases to trimming and J lost 9 bases, with 11 bases between them. CDR3 in DNA: TGTGCCTGGAGTACCAGGGAGGCTGAGCAGTTCTTC. This sequence encodes CAWSTREAEQFF.

The V gene is TRBV5-1, the J gene TRBJ1-1; 9 nucleotides align to TRBD1. Germline CDR1 SGHRS, CDR2 YFSETQ. This CDR3 region has 14 residues. The trim removed 4 bases at V and 8 bases at J, leaving 9 bases unmatched. CDR3: CASSQQGAAVEAFF. The CDR3 nucleotides are TGCGCCAGCAGCCAACAGGGGGCGGCCGTCGAAGCTTTCTTT. The full variable domain, completed using reference TRBV5-1 and TRBJ1-1, is KAGVTQTPRYLIKTRGQQVTLSCSPISGHRSVSWYQQTPGQGLQFLFEYFSETQRNKGNFPGRFSGRQFSNSRSEMNVSTLELGDSALYLCASSQQGAAVEAFFGQGTRLTVV.

The rearrangement links TRBV7-2 to TRBJ2-2; 8 nucleotides match TRBD2. V lost 3 bases, J lost 4 bases, and 1 base stayed unmatched. This CDR3 comprises 14 residues. Per the germline V gene, CDR1 is SGHTA and CDR2 is FQGNSA. For the CDR3, the DNA is TGTGCCAGCAGCTTCCTAGCGGGCACCGGGGAGCTGTTTTTT. This codes for CASSFLAGTGELFF. Using reference TRBV7-2 and TRBJ2-2 for the parts outside the CDR3, the full variable domain is GAGVSQSPSNKVTEKGKDVELRCDPISGHTALYWYRQSLGQGLEFLIYFQGNSAPDKSGLPSDRFSAERTGGSVSTLTIQRTQQEDSAVYLCASSFLAGTGELFFGEGSRLTVL.

The rearrangement links TRBV27 to TRBJ2-3; TRBD1 matches at 9 bases. Germline CDR1 is MNHEY and CDR2 is SMNVEV (reference sequence). The CDR3 covers 15 residues. The trim removed 5 bases at V and 2 bases at J, leaving 5 bases unmatched. The CDR3 here is CASSPRDRATDTQYF. The CDR3 DNA sequence: TGTGCCAGCAGTCCCCGGGACAGGGCCACAGATACGCAGTATTTT.

This clone occurred a few times. The rearrangement links TRBV27 to TRBJ2-3; TRBD2 aligns across 8 bases. Per the germline V gene, CDR1 is MNHEY and CDR2 is SMNVEV (reference sequence). The CDR3 runs 13 residues. After removal of 6 bases from V and 2 bases from J, the junction contained 1 base not matched to a gene. The CDR3 reads CASRLAATDTQYF. Written as DNA, the CDR3 is TGTGCCAGCAGACTAGCGGCCACAGATACGCAGTATTTT.

This clone was recorded only once. The chain joins TRBV29-1 to TRBJ2-4; 8 positions agree with TRBD2. CDR3 size: 14 residues. Trimming took 7 bases from V and 0 from J; bases not matched to a gene: 5. The germline V gene encodes CDR1 SQVTM and CDR2 ANQGSEA. The DNA of the CDR3 is TGCAGCGCAACTAGCGGTCTAGCCAAAAACATTCAGTACTTC. This gives the protein CSATSGLAKNIQYF.

In this sample, this clone turned up a few times. The gene calls are TRBV30 and TRBJ2-6; TRBD1 is a possible D gene (5 bases). The CDR3 is 14 amino acids. Trimming pared 5 bases from V and 0 bases from J, leaving 8 bases between. Germline CDR1 and CDR2: GTSNPN and SVGIG (reference sequence). CDR3 bases: TGTGCCTGGCAGGGTAGCTCTGGGGCCAACGTCCTGACTTTC. Its translation: CAWQGSSGANVLTF.

A remark on this clone: At one end, the junction sequence differs from germline, possibly due to a read error. The J gene is TRBJ1-4, the V gene TRBV7-9; D might be TRBD1 (6 bases). This CDR3 spans 16 amino acids. The germline V gene encodes CDR1 SEHNR and CDR2 FQNEAQ (reference sequence). The CDR3 DNA sequence: TGTTCCAGCAGCTTAGCGGGGGCAGGACAGAATGAAAAACTGTTTTTT. It is translated as CSSSLAGAGQNEKLFF.

The table lists this clone with a few counts. The chain employs TRBV11-3 and TRBJ2-3, with a tentative D call TRBD1 (6 bases). V was pared by 4 bases and J by 2 bases, with 10 bases between. The CDR3 is 14 residues long. Germline V gene data show CDR1 as SGHNT and CDR2 as YENEEA. DNA for the CDR3: TGTGCCAGCAGCTCACAGGGCTCCACAGATACGCAGTATTTT. This codes for CASSSQGSTDTQYF.

A few counts support this clone. The rearrangement uses TRBV10-2 and TRBJ1-1; D is uncertain. CDR1 is WSHSY and CDR2 is SAAADI in the germline V gene. V shed 3 bases and J shed 2 bases, with 4 bases lying between them. This CDR3 contains 12 residues. In DNA form, the CDR3 reads TGCGCCAGCAGTGACAGTAACACTGAAGCTTTCTTT. It translates to CASSDSNTEAFF.

CDR3 sequence: CSVVARAGYGYTF. The CDR3 coding sequence is TGCAGCGTTGTGGCCAGGGCTGGCTATGGCTACACCTTC. The genes are TRBV29-1 and TRBJ1-2; tentatively, D is TRBD1 (5 bases). Germline V lookup: CDR1 SQVTM, CDR2 ANQGSEA. The CDR3 sequence is 13 residues long. The ends were cut back, 4 bases at V and 4 bases at J, with 13 bases in the middle.

The chain links TRBV2 to TRBJ1-4; perhaps TRBD1 as D (5 bases). V was trimmed by 9 bases and J by 3 bases, leaving 11 bases between them. From germline, CDR1 is SNHLY and CDR2 FYNNEI. CDR3 length equals 13 residues. The CDR3 sequence is CASGREANEKLFF. DNA for the CDR3: TGTGCCAGTGGCAGGGAGGCTAATGAAAAACTGTTTTTT. The whole variable domain, remainder taken from reference TRBV2 and TRBJ1-4, is EPEVTQTPSHQVTQMGQEVILRCVPISNHLYFYWYRQILGQKVEFLVSFYNNEISEKSEIFDDQFSVERPDGSNFTLKIRSTKLEDSAMYFCASGREANEKLFFGSGTQLSVL.

This clone was detected only a few times. This rearrangement joins TRBV10-3 to TRBJ2-5, with D possibly being TRBD2 (5 bases). CDR1 and CDR2 from the germline V gene are ENHRY and SYGVKD. CDR3 length: 13 amino acids. V lost 8 bases to trimming and J lost 5 bases, with 15 bases between them. This CDR3 reads CAIEEEIGETQYF. CDR3 nucleotide sequence: TGTGCCATCGAGGAGGAGATAGGGGAGACCCAGTACTTC.

This chain uses TRBV14 with TRBJ1-1; D not resolved. The CDR3 covers 14 residues. V shed 5 bases and J shed 8 bases, with 18 bases lying between them. Germline V gives CDR1 SGHDN, CDR2 FVKESK. The CDR3 is CASSEATWSYEAFF. DNA for the CDR3: TGTGCCAGCAGCGAAGCGACATGGTCATACGAAGCTTTCTTT.

This clone turned up a few times. The V and J genes are TRBV28 and TRBJ2-7; tentatively, D is TRBD2 (6 bases). The V end was cut by 3 bases, the J end by 3 bases, with 18 bases between. CDR3 length equals 16 residues. Per germline, CDR1 MDHEN and CDR2 SYDVKM. CDR3 bases: TGTGCCAGCAGTTTCCCCCTTGGTAGCGGAAACTACGAGCAGTACTTC. It specifies CASSFPLGSGNYEQYF.

V gene TRBV6-5 combines with J gene TRBJ2-1; 7 bases agree with TRBD2. CDR1 is MNHEY and CDR2 is SVGAGI in the germline V gene. V was pared by 3 bases and J by 9 bases, with 5 bases of the junction left unmatched. CDR3 length: 13 residues. CDR3 in amino acids: CASSYSRLAEQFF. The CDR3 DNA follows: TGTGCCAGCAGTTATTCACGACTAGCTGAGCAGTTCTTC.

The chain links TRBV6-1 to TRBJ2-7; weak D call: TRBD1 (5 bases). Germline loops: CDR1 MNHNS, CDR2 SASEGT. Between the trimmed V and J ends, which lost 0 bases and 4 bases, there was a span of 19 bases. CDR3 length: 17 residues. CDR3 nucleotide sequence: TGTGCCAGCAGTGAAGCCACAGGCGGCCATTCTCCTTACGAGCAGTACTTC. Its translation: CASSEATGGHSPYEQYF.

The chain carries TRBV19 and TRBJ2-7, with 8 nucleotides matching TRBD1. The germline V gene has CDR1 LNHDA and CDR2 SQIVND (reference sequence). This CDR3 region has 13 residues. The trim removed 9 bases at V and 6 bases at J, leaving 10 bases unmatched. CDR3 nucleotides: TGTGCCAGCGAGACCGGGACAGGAGGCGAGCAGTACTTC. The encoded protein is CASETGTGGEQYF.

This clone was counted a few times. V usage is TRBV27 and J usage is TRBJ1-1; D is ambiguous. The CDR3 totals 15 residues. Germline V lookup: CDR1 MNHEY, CDR2 SMNVEV (reference sequence). Deletions cut 4 bases from V and 1 base from J, with 13 bases between. The CDR3 here is CASSSKAGRNTEAFF. The CDR3 DNA follows: TGTGCCAGCAGTTCGAAAGCGGGCAGGAACACTGAAGCTTTCTTT.

This sequence joins TRBV2 and TRBJ1-5; D not certain. V was shortened by 1 base and J by 0 bases, with 4 bases between the two germline ends. The CDR3 length is 14 residues. Germline loops: CDR1 SNHLY, CDR2 FYNNEI. DNA of the CDR3: TGTGCCAGCAGTGAAGTTTATAGCAATCAGCCCCAGCATTTT. It encodes CASSEVYSNQPQHF.

The V gene is TRBV10-3, the J gene TRBJ2-7; 11 nucleotides line up with TRBD1. The CDR3 spans 14 residues. In germline, CDR1 is ENHRY, CDR2 SYGVKD. J was trimmed by 4 bases and V by 6 bases; bases with no gene match: 5. Here the CDR3 DNA reads TGTGCCATCAGCGGGGGACAGGGGGGGTACGAGCAGTACTTC. Translating gives CAISGGQGGYEQYF.